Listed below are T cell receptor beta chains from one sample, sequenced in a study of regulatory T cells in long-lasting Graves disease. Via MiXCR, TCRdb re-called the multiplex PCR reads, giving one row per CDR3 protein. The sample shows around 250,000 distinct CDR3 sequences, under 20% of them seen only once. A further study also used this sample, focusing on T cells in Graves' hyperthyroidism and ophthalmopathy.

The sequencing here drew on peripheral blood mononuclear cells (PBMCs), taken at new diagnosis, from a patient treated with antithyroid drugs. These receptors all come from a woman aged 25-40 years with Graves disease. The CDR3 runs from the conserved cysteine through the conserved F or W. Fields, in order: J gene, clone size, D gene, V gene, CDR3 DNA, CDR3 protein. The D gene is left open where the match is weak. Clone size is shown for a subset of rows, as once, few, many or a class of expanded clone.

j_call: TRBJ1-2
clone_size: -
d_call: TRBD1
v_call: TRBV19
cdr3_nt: TGTGCCAGTAGCGACACAGGGGACTATGGCTACACCTTC
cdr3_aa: CASSDTGDYGYTF

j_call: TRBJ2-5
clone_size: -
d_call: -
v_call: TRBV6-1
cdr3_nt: TGTGCCAGCAGTGAACCGCCGTGGCCCCAGAGGGAGACCCAGTACTTC
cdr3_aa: CASSEPPWPQRETQYF

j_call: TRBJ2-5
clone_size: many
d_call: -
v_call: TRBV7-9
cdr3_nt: TGTGCCAGCAGCACGGGACACGGCGGACAAGAGACCCAGTACTTC
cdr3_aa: CASSTGHGGQETQYF

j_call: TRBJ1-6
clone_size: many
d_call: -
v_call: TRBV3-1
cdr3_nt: TGTGCCAGCAGCCATGGGGACCCTCCGTCTCACTTT
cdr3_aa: CASSHGDPPSHF

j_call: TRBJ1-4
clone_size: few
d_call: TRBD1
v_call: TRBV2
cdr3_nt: TGTGCCAGCCGAGTCGGGACAGGGGAGGAAAAACTGTTTTTT
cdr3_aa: CASRVGTGEEKLFF

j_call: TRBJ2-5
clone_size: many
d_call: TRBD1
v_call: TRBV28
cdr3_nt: TGTGCCAGCAGTTTATCAGGGGGCATCTGGGAGACCCAGTACTTC
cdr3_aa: CASSLSGGIWETQYF

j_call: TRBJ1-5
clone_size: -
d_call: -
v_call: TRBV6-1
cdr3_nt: TGTGCCAGCACCGACCCTGGGAGGGCTAATCAGCCCCAGCATTTT
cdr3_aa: CASTDPGRANQPQHF

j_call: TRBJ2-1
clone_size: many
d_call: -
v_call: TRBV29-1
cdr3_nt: TGCAGCGTGGGAGGGGGTAACAGGGGCTCCTACAATGAGCAGTTCTTC
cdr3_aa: CSVGGGNRGSYNEQFF

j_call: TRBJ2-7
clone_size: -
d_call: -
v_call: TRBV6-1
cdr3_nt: TGTGCCAGCAGTGAACCCGAGGGGGCCTACGAGCAGTACTTC
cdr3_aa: CASSEPEGAYEQYF

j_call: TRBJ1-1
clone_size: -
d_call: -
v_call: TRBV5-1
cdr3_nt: TGTGCCAGCAGCTTATGGCAGGACACTGAAGCTTTCTTT
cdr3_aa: CASSLWQDTEAFF

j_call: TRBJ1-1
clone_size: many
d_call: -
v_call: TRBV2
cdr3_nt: TGTGCCAGCAGTGCAGCTGAAGCTTTCTTT
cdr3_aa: CASSAAEAFF

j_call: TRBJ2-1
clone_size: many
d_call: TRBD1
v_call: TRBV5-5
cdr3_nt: TGTGCCAGCACCAGACCGGGGCAGGGGGCGAATGAGCAGTTCTTC
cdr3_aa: CASTRPGQGANEQFF

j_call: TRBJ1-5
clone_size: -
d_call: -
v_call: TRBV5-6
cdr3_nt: TGTGCCAGCAGCTTGGGGGGGGTAGCAAAGCAGCCCCAGCATTTT
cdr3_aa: CASSLGGVAKQPQHF

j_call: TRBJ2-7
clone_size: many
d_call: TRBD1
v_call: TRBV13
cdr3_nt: TGTGCCAGCAGCCCCAGTCCCGGACAGGGGGCCTACGAGCAGTACTTC
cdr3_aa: CASSPSPGQGAYEQYF

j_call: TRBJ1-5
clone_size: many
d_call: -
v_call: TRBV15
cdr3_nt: TGTGCCACCAGCAGAGTCGGGGGCCAGCCCCAGCATTTT
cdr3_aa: CATSRVGGQPQHF

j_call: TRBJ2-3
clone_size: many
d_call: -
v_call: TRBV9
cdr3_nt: TGTGCCAGCACCACTGAACACTCCGCGGATACGCAGTATTTT
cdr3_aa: CASTTEHSADTQYF

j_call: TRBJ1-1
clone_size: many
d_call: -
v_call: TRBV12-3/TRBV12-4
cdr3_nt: TGTGCCAGCAGCCCAGGGACGTCTGAAGCTTTCTTT
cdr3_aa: CASSPGTSEAFF

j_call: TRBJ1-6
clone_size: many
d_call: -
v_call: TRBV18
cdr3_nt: TGTGCCAGCTCACCAGGGATAAGGGGTAATTCACCCCTCCACTTT
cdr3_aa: CASSPGIRGNSPLHF